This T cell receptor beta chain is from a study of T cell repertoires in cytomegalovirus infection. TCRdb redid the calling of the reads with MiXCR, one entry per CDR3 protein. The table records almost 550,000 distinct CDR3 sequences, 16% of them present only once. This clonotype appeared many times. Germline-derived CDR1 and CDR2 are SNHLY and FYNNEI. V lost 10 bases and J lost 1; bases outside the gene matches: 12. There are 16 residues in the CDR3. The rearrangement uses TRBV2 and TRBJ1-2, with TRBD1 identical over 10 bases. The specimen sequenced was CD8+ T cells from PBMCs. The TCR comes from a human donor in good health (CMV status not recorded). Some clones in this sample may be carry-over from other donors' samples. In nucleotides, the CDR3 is TGTGCCACCCGCCGGGACAGGGGACTTCTTAACTATGGCTACACCTTC. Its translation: CATRRDRGLLNYGYTF.